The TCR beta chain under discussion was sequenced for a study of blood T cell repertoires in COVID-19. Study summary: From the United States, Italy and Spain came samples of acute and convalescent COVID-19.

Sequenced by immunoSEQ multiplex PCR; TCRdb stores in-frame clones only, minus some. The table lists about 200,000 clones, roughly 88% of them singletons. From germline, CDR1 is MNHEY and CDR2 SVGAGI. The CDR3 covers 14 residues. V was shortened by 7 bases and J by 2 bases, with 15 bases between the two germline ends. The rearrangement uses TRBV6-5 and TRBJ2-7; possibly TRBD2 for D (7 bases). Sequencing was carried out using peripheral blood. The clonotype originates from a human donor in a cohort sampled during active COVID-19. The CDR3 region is CASKGGGSTYEQYF. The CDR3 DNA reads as TGTGCCAGCAAGGGGGGCGGGAGTACCTACGAGCAGTACTTC.